What follows are 13 T cell receptor beta chains derived from one specimen sequenced in a study of OX40 agonist ivuxolimab in advanced cancers. Profiling relied on immunoSEQ multiplex PCR, and the TCRdb table lists in-frame clones only, not all of them. The table has about 77,000 clones, around 88% seen once. Specimen: CD4+ or CD8+ T cells sorted from blood, collected in a trial of the OX40 agonist ivuxolimab. The source is an adult with an advanced solid tumor such as melanoma, head and neck, liver or kidney cancer.

The chain is built from TRBV7-9 and TRBJ1-1, with 9 bases identical to TRBD1. The germline V gene has CDR1 SEHNR and CDR2 FQNEAQ (reference sequence). The CDR3 spans 14 residues. V lost 5 bases to trimming and J lost 1 base; unmatched junction nucleotides: 2. DNA for the CDR3: TGTGCCAGCAGCAAGGGACAGGGGAACACTGAAGCTTTCTTT. It specifies CASSKGQGNTEAFF.

This clone has a single count. The chain combines TRBV29-1 with TRBJ2-7; a weak D match, TRBD2 (5 bases). Germline CDR1 reads SQVTM; CDR2 reads ANQGSEA. CDR3 size: 13 residues. The V end lost 3 bases, the J end lost 6 bases, and 15 bases lay between the germline ends. The CDR3 region has the DNA TGCAGCGTTGATCGGACGGGGTTAGGCGAGCAGTACTTC. Its protein is CSVDRTGLGEQYF.

This clone was counted between two and nine times. The V gene is TRBV19, the J gene TRBJ1-2; D gene uncertain. Per the germline V gene, CDR1 is LNHDA and CDR2 is SQIVND (reference sequence). The CDR3 spans 15 residues. Trimming took off 1 base at V and 2 bases at J, with 11 bases between the two ends. Written as DNA, the CDR3 is TGTGCCAGTAGTATAGCACGGCAGGCGAACTATGGCTACACCTTC. Translated: CASSIARQANYGYTF.

Only one count was recorded for this clone. Other nucleotide sequences in the sample specify the same CDR3. The chain employs TRBV6-5 and TRBJ1-2; 8 bases are shared with TRBD1. The CDR3 has 15 amino acids. After removal of 0 bases from V and 4 bases from J, the junction contained 4 bases not matched to a gene. Germline CDR1 MNHEY, CDR2 SVGAGI. CDR3 coding DNA: TGTGCCAGCAGTTACTCGGGGACAGGCCTCTATGGCTACACCTTC. Translating gives CASSYSGTGLYGYTF.

This clone was counted once. The genes are TRBV5-1 and TRBJ1-1; a weak D match, TRBD1 (5 bases). V was shortened by 1 base and J by 5 bases, with 15 bases between the two germline ends. The germline CDR1 and CDR2 sequences are SGHRS and YFSETQ. The CDR3 has 15 amino acids. CDR3 nucleotide sequence: TGCGCCAGCAGCTTGCAGGGCCAGGGTGGGACTGAAGCTTTCTTT. This gives the protein CASSLQGQGGTEAFF.

V and J are TRBV7-9 and TRBJ2-5; the D is unclear. Germline V lookup: CDR1 SEHNR, CDR2 FQNEAQ (reference sequence). CDR3 length: 12 amino acids. Trimming removed 2 bases at V and 5 bases at J, with 6 bases between. The CDR3 region is CASSLSAETQYF. In DNA form, the CDR3 reads TGTGCCAGCAGCTTATCGGCGGAGACCCAGTACTTC.

The rearrangement uses TRBV6-5 and TRBJ1-6; a possible D gene is TRBD1 (5 bases). Per germline, CDR1 MNHEY and CDR2 SVGAGI. V shed 2 bases and J shed 10 bases, with 15 bases lying between them. This CDR3 has 15 amino acids. CDR3 amino acids: CASSYGSRKGSPLHF. In DNA, the CDR3 is TGTGCCAGCAGTTACGGGTCGCGGAAGGGGTCACCCCTCCACTTT.

The chain has TRBV7-9 and TRBJ2-3, with 7 bases matching TRBD2. In germline, CDR1 is SEHNR, CDR2 FQNEAQ (reference sequence). With 2 bases clipped from V and 3 bases from J, the junction kept 5 bases outside the gene matches. The CDR3 contains 15 residues. CDR3 coding DNA: TGTGCCAGCAGCTTATACAGCGGGGCTACAGATACGCAGTATTTT. The encoded protein is CASSLYSGATDTQYF.

V usage is TRBV5-1 and J usage is TRBJ2-1; TRBD2 matches 11 bases. V lost 5 bases, J lost 6 bases, and 7 bases stayed unmatched. In germline, CDR1 is SGHRS, CDR2 YFSETQ. This CDR3 contains 15 residues. This CDR3 is CASSPIAGGPNEQFF. DNA of the CDR3: TGCGCCAGCAGTCCTATAGCGGGGGGGCCCAATGAGCAGTTCTTC.

Details on this clone: The conserved phenylalanine or tryptophan is not found at the CDR3 terminus, so this likely reflects a read error. The V gene is TRBV29-1, the J gene TRBJ1-2; 8 bases agree with TRBD1. Germline V gene data show CDR1 as SQVTM and CDR2 as ANQGSEA. The junction had 4 bases not matched to a gene; V was cut back by 7 bases and J by 3 bases. The CDR3 is 12 amino acids. In nucleotides, the CDR3 is TGCAGCGGCGGACAGGGCGACTATGGCTACACCCTC. Translated: CSGGQGDYGYTL.

The chain joins TRBV9 to TRBJ2-3; a possible D gene is TRBD2 (5 bases). Germline values: CDR1 SGDLS, CDR2 YYNGEE. The CDR3 has 14 residues. V lost 1 base, J lost 4 bases, and 10 bases lay in between. The CDR3, as DNA: TGTGCCAGCAGCGTATTGGGAGACCCAGATACGCAGTATTTT. Its protein is CASSVLGDPDTQYF.

V gene TRBV28 combines with J gene TRBJ1-4; D gene unclear. The CDR3 runs to 15 residues. V gave up 4 bases and J gave up 0 bases, with 9 bases separating them. CDR1 and CDR2 (germline): MDHEN, SYDVKM. This CDR3 reads CASSSYRTTNEKLFF. In DNA form, the CDR3 reads TGTGCCAGCAGTTCTTACAGAACAACTAATGAAAAACTGTTTTTT. Together with reference TRBV28 and TRBJ1-4, the CDR3 gives the full variable domain: DVKVTQSSRYLVKRTGEKVFLECVQDMDHENMFWYRQDPGLGLRLIYFSYDVKMKEKGDIPEGYSVSREKKERFSLILESASTNQTSMYLCASSSYRTTNEKLFFGSGTQLSVL.

V and J are TRBV7-2 and TRBJ2-5; TRBD1 matches 8 bases. The V segment lost 1 base and the J segment 4 bases; nucleotides outside the gene matches: 11. The germline V gene encodes CDR1 SGHTA and CDR2 FQGNSA. CDR3 length equals 17 residues. The CDR3 region is CASSLVGRRTGIETQYF. The CDR3 region has the DNA TGTGCCAGCAGCTTAGTAGGCCGGAGGACAGGGATAGAGACCCAGTACTTC.